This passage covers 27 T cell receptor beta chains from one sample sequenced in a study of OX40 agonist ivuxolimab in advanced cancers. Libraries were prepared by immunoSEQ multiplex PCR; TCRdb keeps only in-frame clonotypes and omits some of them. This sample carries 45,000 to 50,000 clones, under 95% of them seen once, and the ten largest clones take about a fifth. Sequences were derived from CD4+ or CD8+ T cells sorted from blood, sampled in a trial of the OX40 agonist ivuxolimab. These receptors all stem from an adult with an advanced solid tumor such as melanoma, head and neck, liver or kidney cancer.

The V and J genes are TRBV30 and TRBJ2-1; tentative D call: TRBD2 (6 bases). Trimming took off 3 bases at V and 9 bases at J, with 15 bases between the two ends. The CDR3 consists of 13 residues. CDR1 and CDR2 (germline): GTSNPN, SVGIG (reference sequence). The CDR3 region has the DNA TGTGCCTGGAGCGGAGGGGCCGAGGGTGAGCAGTTCTTC. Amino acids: CAWSGGAEGEQFF.

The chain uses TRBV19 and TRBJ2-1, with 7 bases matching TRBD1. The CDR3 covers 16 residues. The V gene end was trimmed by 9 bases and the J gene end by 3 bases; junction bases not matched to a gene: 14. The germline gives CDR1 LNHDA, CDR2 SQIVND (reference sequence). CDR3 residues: CASPPEGARHYNEQFF. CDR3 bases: TGTGCCAGCCCCCCCGAGGGGGCTAGACACTACAATGAGCAGTTCTTC.

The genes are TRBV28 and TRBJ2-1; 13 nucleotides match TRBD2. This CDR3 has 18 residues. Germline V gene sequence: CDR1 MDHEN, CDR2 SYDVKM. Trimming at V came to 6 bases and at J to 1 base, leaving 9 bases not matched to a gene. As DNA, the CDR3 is TGTGCCAGCAGCTCCGGACTAGCGGGAGAGACATCCTACAATGAGCAGTTCTTC. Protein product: CASSSGLAGETSYNEQFF.

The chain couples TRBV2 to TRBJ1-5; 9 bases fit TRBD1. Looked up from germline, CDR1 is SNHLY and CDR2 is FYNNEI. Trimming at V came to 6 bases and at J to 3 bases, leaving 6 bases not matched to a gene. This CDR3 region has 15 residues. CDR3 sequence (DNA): TGTGCCAGCAGGATGACAGGGGGAGACAATCAGCCCCAGCATTTT. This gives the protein CASRMTGGDNQPQHF. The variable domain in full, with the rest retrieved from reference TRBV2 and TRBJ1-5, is EPEVTQTPSHQVTQMGQEVILRCVPISNHLYFYWYRQILGQKVEFLVSFYNNEISEKSEIFDDQFSVERPDGSNFTLKIRSTKLEDSAMYFCASRMTGGDNQPQHFGDGTRLSIL.

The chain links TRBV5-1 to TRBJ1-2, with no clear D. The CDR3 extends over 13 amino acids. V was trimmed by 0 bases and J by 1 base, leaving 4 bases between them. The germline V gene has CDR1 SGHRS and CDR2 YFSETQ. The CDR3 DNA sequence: TGCGCCAGCAGCTTGGGTTATAACTATGGCTACACCTTC. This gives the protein CASSLGYNYGYTF.

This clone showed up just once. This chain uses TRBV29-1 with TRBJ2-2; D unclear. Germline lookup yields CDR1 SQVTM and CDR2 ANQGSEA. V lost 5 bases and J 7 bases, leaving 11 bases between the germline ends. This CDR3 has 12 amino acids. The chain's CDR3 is CSVPGPVGELFF. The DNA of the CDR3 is TGCAGCGTTCCCGGACCTGTCGGGGAGCTGTTTTTT.

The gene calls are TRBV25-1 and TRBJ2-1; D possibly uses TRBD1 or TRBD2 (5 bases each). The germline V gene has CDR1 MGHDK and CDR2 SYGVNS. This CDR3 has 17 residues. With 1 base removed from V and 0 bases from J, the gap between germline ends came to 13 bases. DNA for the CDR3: TGTGCCAGCAGTGAATTCGGGGCCAGGAGCTCCTACAATGAGCAGTTCTTC. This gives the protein CASSEFGARSSYNEQFF.

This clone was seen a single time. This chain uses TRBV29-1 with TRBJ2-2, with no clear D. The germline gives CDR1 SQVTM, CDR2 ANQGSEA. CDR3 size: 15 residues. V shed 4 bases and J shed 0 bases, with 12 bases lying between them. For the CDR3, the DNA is TGCAGCGTTGTGGGTTACTGGTCGAACACCGGGGAGCTGTTTTTT. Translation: CSVVGYWSNTGELFF.

The CDR3 sequence: CASSYGGHLYEQYF. The CDR3 DNA follows: TGTGCCAGCAGTTACGGGGGACACTTGTACGAGCAGTACTTC. The chain recombines TRBV5-6 with TRBJ2-7; D may match TRBD1 or TRBD2 (6 bases each). Germline CDR1 reads SGHDT; CDR2 reads YYEEEE. This CDR3 is built from 14 residues. V was shortened by 5 bases and J by 4 bases, with 16 bases between the two germline ends.

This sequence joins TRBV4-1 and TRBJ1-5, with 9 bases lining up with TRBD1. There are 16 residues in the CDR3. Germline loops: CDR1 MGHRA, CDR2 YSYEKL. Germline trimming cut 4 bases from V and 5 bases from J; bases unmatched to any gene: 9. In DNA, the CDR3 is TGCGCCAGCAGCCCGAGGCAACAGGGGGCAGATCAGCCCCAGCATTTT. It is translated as CASSPRQQGADQPQHF.

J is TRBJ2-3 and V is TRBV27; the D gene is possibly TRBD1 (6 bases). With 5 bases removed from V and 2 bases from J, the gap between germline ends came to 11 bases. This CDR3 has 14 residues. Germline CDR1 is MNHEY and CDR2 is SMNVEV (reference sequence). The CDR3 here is CASSAGTFTDTQYF. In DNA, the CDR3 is TGTGCCAGCAGTGCCGGGACATTCACAGATACGCAGTATTTT.

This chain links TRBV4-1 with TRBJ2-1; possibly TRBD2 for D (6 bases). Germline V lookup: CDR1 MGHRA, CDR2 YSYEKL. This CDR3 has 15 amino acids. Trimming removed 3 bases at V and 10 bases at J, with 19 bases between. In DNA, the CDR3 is TGCGCCAGCAGCCATCGCGGTGGCCTGCGGGGAGAGCAGTTCTTC. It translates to CASSHRGGLRGEQFF.

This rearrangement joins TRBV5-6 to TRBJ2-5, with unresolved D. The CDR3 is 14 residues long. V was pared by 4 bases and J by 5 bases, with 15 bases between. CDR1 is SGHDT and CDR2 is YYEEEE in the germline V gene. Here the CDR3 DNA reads TGTGCCAGCAGCCACCCCGTGGGGTTGGAGACCCAGTACTTC. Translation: CASSHPVGLETQYF.

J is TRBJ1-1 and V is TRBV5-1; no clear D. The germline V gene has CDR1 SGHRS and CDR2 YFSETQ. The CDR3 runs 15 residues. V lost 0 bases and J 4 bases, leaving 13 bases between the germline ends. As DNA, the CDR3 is TGCGCCAGCAGCTTGGCCGAGGGAGGAGGCACTGAAGCTTTCTTT. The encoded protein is CASSLAEGGGTEAFF.

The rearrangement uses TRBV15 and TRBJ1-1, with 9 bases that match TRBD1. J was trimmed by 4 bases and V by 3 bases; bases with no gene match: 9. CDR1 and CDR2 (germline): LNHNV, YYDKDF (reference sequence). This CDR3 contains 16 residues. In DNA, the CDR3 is TGTGCCACCAGCAGGGCCGGGACAGGGTGGCTCACTGAAGCTTTCTTT. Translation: CATSRAGTGWLTEAFF.

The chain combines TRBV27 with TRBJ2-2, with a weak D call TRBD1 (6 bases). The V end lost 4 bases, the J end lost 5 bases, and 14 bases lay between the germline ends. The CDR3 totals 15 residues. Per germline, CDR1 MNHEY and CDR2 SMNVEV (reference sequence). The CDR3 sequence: CASSWGQGSTGELFF. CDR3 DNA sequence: TGTGCCAGCAGTTGGGGGCAGGGGTCTACCGGGGAGCTGTTTTTT.

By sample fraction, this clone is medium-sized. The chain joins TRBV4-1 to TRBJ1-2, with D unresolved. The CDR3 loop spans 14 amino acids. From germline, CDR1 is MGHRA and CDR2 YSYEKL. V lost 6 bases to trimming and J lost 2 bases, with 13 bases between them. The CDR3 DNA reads TGCGCCAGCAGAGCCTCTACGGCCAACTATGGCTACACCTTC. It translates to CASRASTANYGYTF.

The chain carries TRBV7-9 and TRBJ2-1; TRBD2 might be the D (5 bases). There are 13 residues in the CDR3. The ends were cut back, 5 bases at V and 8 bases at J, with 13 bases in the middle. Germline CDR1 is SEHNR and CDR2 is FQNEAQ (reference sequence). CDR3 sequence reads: CASSPPAGYEQFF. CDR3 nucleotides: TGTGCCAGCAGCCCTCCCGCGGGTTATGAGCAGTTCTTC.

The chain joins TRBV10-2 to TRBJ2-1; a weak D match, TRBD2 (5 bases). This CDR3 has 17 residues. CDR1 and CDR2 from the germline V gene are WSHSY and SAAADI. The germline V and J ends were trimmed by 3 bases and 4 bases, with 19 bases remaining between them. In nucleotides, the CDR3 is TGCGCCAGCAGTGATTCGTGGGAGCCCAGCAGTTACAATGAGCAGTTCTTC. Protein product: CASSDSWEPSSYNEQFF.

The CDR3: CSVDGTGGYTF. As DNA, the CDR3 is TGCAGCGTTGATGGGACAGGTGGCTACACCTTC. The chain recombines TRBV29-1 with TRBJ1-2, with TRBD1 matching 8 bases. The CDR3 has 11 amino acids. From germline, CDR1 is SQVTM and CDR2 ANQGSEA. V dropped 3 bases and J dropped 7; count of bases not matched to a gene: 1.

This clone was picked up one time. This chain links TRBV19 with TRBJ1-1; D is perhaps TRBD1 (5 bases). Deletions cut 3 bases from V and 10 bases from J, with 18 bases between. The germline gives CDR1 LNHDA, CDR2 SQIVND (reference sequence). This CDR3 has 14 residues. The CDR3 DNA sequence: TGTGCCAGTAGTATTGAGGGGTTTGGGCTAGGAGCTTTCTTT. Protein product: CASSIEGFGLGAFF.

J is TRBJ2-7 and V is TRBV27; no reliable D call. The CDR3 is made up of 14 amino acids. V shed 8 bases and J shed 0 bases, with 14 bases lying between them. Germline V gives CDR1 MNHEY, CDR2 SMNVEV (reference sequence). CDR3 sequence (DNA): TGTGCCAGCGGCTCCGGGTTAAACTCCTACGAGCAGTACTTC. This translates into CASGSGLNSYEQYF.

The CDR3 nucleotides are TGTGCCAGCAGCTTCACTAGCGGGCTAGGGGATACGCAGTATTTT. It codes for CASSFTSGLGDTQYF. The chain joins TRBV5-4 to TRBJ2-3, with 9 bases fitting TRBD2. CDR1 and CDR2 from the germline V gene are SGHNT and YYREEE (reference sequence). V shed 2 bases and J 6 bases; nucleotides not matched to a gene: 7. The CDR3 is 15 amino acids. The full variable domain, with the rest looked up from reference TRBV5-4 and TRBJ2-3, is ETGVTQSPTHLIKTRGQQVTLRCSSQSGHNTVSWYQQALGQGPQFIFQYYREEENGRGNFPPRFSGLQFPNYSSELNVNALELDDSALYLCASSFTSGLGDTQYFGPGTRLTVL.

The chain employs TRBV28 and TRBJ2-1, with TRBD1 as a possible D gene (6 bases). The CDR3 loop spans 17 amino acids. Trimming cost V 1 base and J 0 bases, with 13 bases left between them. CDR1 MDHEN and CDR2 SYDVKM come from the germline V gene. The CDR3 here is CASSLYSQGSSYNEQFF. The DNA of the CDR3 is TGTGCCAGCAGTTTATATTCGCAGGGGTCCTCCTACAATGAGCAGTTCTTC. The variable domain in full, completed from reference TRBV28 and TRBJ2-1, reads DVKVTQSSRYLVKRTGEKVFLECVQDMDHENMFWYRQDPGLGLRLIYFSYDVKMKEKGDIPEGYSVSREKKERFSLILESASTNQTSMYLCASSLYSQGSSYNEQFFGPGTRLTVL.

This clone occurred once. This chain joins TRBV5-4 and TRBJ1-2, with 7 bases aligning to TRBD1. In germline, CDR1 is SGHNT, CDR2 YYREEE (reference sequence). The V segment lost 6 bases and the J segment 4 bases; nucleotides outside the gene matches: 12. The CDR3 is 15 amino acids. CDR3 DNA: TGTGCCAGCATCGCTCTCCCGGGGACAGCCTATGGCTACACCTTC. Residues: CASIALPGTAYGYTF.

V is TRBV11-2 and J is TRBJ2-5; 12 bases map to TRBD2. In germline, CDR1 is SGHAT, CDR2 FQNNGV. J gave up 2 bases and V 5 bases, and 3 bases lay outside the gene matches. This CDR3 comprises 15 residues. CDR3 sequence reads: CASSVGTSGQETQYF. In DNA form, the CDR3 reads TGTGCCAGCAGCGTCGGGACTAGCGGGCAAGAGACCCAGTACTTC.

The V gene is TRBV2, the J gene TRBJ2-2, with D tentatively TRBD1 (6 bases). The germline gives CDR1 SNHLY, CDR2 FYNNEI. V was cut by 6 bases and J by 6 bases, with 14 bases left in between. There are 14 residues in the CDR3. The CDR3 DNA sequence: TGTGCCAGCAGGCAGGGGTGGGGACCCGGGGAGCTGTTTTTT. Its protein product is CASRQGWGPGELFF.